This TCR beta chain was recorded in a study of blood T cell repertoires in COVID-19. Whole-study context: Sources were T cells, B-cell-depleted T cells, or PBMCs; the material itself was cDNA or gDNA.

In the source study's methods: Amplification with reference gene primers provided the estimates of nucleated cell counts. TCRdb's copy holds only in-frame clones and misses some; the assay was immunoSEQ multiplex PCR. V, J and clone size are taken as reported in that table, and D and trimming were inferred from the DNA itself. The table includes fewer than 350,000 clones, 90% detected once. Each participant's cohort was designated according to participant-reported clinical history. The germline gives CDR1 KGHDR, CDR2 SFDVKD. The CDR3 loop spans 16 amino acids. V lost 4 bases to trimming and J lost 4 bases; unmatched junction nucleotides: 6.

Sequenced sample: PBMCs or T cells enriched from blood (not recorded which). The chain combines TRBV24-1 with TRBJ1-5; 10 positions agree with TRBD1. This TCR came from a woman younger than 45 with acute COVID-19. The CDR3 spells CATSDPTGGINQPQHF. As DNA, the CDR3 is TGTGCCACCAGTGACCCGACAGGGGGCATAAATCAGCCCCAGCATTTT.